One sample yielded the 10 T cell receptor beta chains listed below, sequenced in a study of T cell repertoires in cytomegalovirus infection. TCRdb re-analysed the reads in MiXCR, keeping a single row per CDR3 protein. The sample records under 800,000 distinct CDR3 sequences, approximately 25% being singletons. What was sequenced was CD8+ T cells from PBMCs. These receptors were taken from a human donor in good health (CMV status not recorded). Some clones in this sample may be carry-over from other donors' samples.

V usage is TRBV7-9 and J usage is TRBJ2-1; 10 positions agree with TRBD2. Trimming at V came to 4 bases and at J to 4 bases, leaving 4 bases not matched to a gene. CDR1 and CDR2 (germline): SEHNR, FQNEAQ (reference sequence). The CDR3 extends over 15 amino acids. CDR3 in amino acids: CASSYWTSGYNEQFF. In DNA form, the CDR3 reads TGTGCCAGCAGCTATTGGACTAGCGGATACAATGAGCAGTTCTTC. The entire variable domain, with the rest obtained from reference TRBV7-9 and TRBJ2-1, is as follows: DTGVSQNPRHKITKRGQNVTFRCDPISEHNRLYWYRQTLGQGPEFLTYFQNEAQLEKSRLLSDRFSAERPKGSFSTLEIQRTEQGDSAMYLCASSYWTSGYNEQFFGPGTRLTVL.

The chain combines TRBV2 with TRBJ1-5; D ambiguous. The V end was cut by 2 bases, the J end by 4 bases, with 12 bases between. CDR3 length: 15 residues. In germline, CDR1 is SNHLY, CDR2 FYNNEI. The CDR3 DNA reads TGTGCCAGCAGTGAATACGGCGGCCAAAATCAGCCCCAGCATTTT. Amino acid sequence: CASSEYGGQNQPQHF.

The rearrangement links TRBV6-2 or TRBV6-3 to TRBJ2-3, with D unresolved. Per the germline V gene, CDR1 is MNHEY and CDR2 is SVGEGT. Trimming removed 8 bases from V and 3 bases from J, with 12 bases in between. CDR3 length equals 13 residues. The CDR3 coding sequence is TGTGCCAGCGGCGAACTGGGGACAGATACGCAGTATTTT. Encoded protein: CASGELGTDTQYF.

The CDR3 loop reads CASSPALGVKPGEQYF. Here the CDR3 DNA reads TGTGCCAGCAGCCCCGCCCTAGGCGTGAAACCGGGTGAGCAGTACTTC. The chain has TRBV7-9 and TRBJ2-7, with unresolved D. Germline CDR1 and CDR2: SEHNR and FQNEAQ (reference sequence). The CDR3 sequence is 16 residues long. Deletions cut 5 bases from V and 7 bases from J, with 24 bases between.

This clonotype occurred a few times. This chain links TRBV24-1 with TRBJ2-1; 8 positions match TRBD1. This CDR3 contains 18 residues. Per the germline V gene, CDR1 is KGHDR and CDR2 is SFDVKD. V was clipped by 6 bases and J by 4 bases; unmatched bases: 16. CDR3 sequence: CATSPGQEGPDGYNEQFF. For the CDR3, the DNA is TGTGCCACCAGTCCGGGACAGGAAGGACCCGATGGGTACAATGAGCAGTTCTTC.

This clonotype was observed many times. The chain couples TRBV7-9 to TRBJ2-1, with 9 bases identical to TRBD2. Per the germline V gene, CDR1 is SEHNR and CDR2 is FQNEAQ (reference sequence). This CDR3 has 15 amino acids. V lost 1 base and J lost 7; bases outside the gene matches: 5. CDR3 region: CASSLETSGANEQFF. CDR3 DNA: TGTGCCAGCAGCTTAGAGACTAGCGGTGCGAATGAGCAGTTCTTC.

There are a few counts of this clonotype. The chain carries TRBV14 and TRBJ2-5, with D unclear. The CDR3 is 12 amino acids. V was cut by 0 bases and J by 6 bases, with 5 bases left in between. Germline V lookup: CDR1 SGHDN, CDR2 FVKESK. The CDR3 bases are TGTGCCAGCAGCCAAGATAGGAAGACCCAGTACTTC. Its translation: CASSQDRKTQYF.

This clonotype was detected only a few times. This chain's CDR3 is CASRVGFGNQPQHF. CDR3 in DNA: TGTGCCAGTAGGGTCGGTTTCGGCAATCAGCCCCAGCATTTT. This chain links TRBV19 with TRBJ1-5; D ambiguous. V was cut by 6 bases and J by 2 bases, with 11 bases left in between. This CDR3 is 14 amino acids long. Germline V gives CDR1 LNHDA, CDR2 SQIVND (reference sequence).

The rearrangement uses TRBV7-2 and TRBJ2-7, with D possibly called TRBD1 or TRBD2 (5 bases each). Trimming cost V 7 bases and J 3 bases, with 25 bases left between them. CDR1 SGHTA and CDR2 FQGNSA come from the germline V gene. The CDR3 has 17 amino acids. Here the CDR3 DNA reads TGTGCCAGCAAACCGTGTATGACCGAAGGGACGGACTACGAGCAGTACGTC. This sequence encodes CASKPCMTEGTDYEQYV.

In its sample, this clonotype was seen a few times. The chain is built from TRBV28 and TRBJ1-5; no clear D. The CDR3 length is 17 residues. Germline V gene lookup returns CDR1 MDHEN and CDR2 SYDVKM. V gave up 4 bases and J gave up 1 base, with 17 bases separating them. DNA for the CDR3: TGTGCCAGCAGTTCCCTGGCGGAAGGGCCCAGCAATCAGCCCCAGCATTTT. Amino acids: CASSSLAEGPSNQPQHF.